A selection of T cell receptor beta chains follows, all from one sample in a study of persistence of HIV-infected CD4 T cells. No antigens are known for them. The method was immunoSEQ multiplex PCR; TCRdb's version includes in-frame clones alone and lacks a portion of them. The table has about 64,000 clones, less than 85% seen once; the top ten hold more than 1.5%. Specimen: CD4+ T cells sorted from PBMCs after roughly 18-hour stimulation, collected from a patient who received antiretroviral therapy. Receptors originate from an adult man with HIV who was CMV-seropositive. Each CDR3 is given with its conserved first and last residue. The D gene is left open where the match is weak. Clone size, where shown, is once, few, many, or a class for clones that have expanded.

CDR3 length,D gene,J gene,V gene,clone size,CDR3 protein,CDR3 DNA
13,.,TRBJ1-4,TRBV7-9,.,CASSRGLGEKLFF,TGTGCCAGCAGCCGGGGGCTGGGCGAAAAACTGTTTTTT
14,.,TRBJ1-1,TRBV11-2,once,CASSLRTGNTEAFF,TGTGCCAGCAGCTTGAGGACGGGGAACACTGAAGCTTTCTTT
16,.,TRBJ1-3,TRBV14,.,CASSLGSGLSGNTIYF,TGTGCCAGCAGCCTAGGCAGCGGACTCTCTGGAAACACCATATATTTT
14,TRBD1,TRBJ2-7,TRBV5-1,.,CASSPVDRGTEQYF,TGCGCCAGCAGCCCCGTAGACAGGGGGACCGAGCAGTACTTC
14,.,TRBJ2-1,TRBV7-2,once,CASSLRSRERGLFF,TGTGCCAGCAGCTTACGATCCCGGGAAAGGGGTTTGTTCTTC
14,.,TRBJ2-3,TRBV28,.,CASRSGQPYGTQYF,TGTGCCAGCAGGTCGGGGCAGCCGTACGGTACGCAGTATTTT
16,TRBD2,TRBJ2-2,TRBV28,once,CASTRGGGRATGELFF,TGTGCCAGCACCCGCGGGGGGGGCAGAGCGACCGGGGAGCTGTTTTTT
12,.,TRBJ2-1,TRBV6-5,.,CASSHMNLEEFF,TGTGCCAGCAGTCACATGAACCTGGAGGAGTTCTTC
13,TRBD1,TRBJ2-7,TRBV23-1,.,CASRDRGLYEQYF,TGCGCCAGCAGGGACAGGGGGCTTTACGAGCAGTACTTC
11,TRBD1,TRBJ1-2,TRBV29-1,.,CSVDGWRDRVF,TGCAGCGTTGACGGGTGGCGGGACAGGGTGTTC
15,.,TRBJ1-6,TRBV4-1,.,CASSQKGYYNSPLHF,TGCGCCAGCAGCCAAAAGGGGTATTATAATTCACCCCTCCACTTT
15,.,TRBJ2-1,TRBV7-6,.,CASSLEGGARNEQFF,TGTGCCAGCAGCTTAGAAGGGGGAGCCAGGAATGAGCAGTTCTTC
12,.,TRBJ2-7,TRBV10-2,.,CASGSQGGEQYF,TGCGCCAGCGGTTCTCAGGGGGGTGAGCAGTACTTC
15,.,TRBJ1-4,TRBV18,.,CASSPAGLRGEKLFF,TGTGCCAGCTCTCCCGCCGGACTCAGGGGTGAAAAACTGTTTTTT
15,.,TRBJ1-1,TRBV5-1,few,CASLRGSGRNTEAFF,TGCGCCAGCCTACGTGGGTCCGGACGGAACACTGAAGCTTTCTTT
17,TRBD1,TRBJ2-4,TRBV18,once,CASSLSLDRGAKNIQYF,TGTGCCAGCTCACTTTCCCTGGACAGGGGAGCCAAAAACATTCAGTACTTC
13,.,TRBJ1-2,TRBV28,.,CASGAVANYGYTF,TGTGCATCAGGGGCAGTGGCTAACTATGGCTACACCTTC
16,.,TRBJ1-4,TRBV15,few,CATSRVNTARNEKLFF,TGTGCCACCAGCAGAGTGAATACAGCCCGTAATGAAAAACTGTTTTTT
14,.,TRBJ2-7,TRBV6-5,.,CASSSGQDLSRQYF,TGTGCCAGCAGTTCAGGGCAGGACCTCTCTCGACAGTACTTC
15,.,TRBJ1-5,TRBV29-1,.,CSVVWAGQSNQPQHF,TGCAGCGTTGTCTGGGCAGGGCAAAGCAATCAGCCCCAGCATTTT
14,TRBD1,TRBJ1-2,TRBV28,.,CASSSTDRAVGYTF,TGTGCCAGCAGCTCAACCGACAGGGCGGTTGGCTACACCTTC
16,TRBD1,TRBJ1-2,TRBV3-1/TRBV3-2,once,CASSRRTGDRAYGYTF,TGTGCCAGCAGCCGCCGAACCGGGGACAGGGCCTATGGCTACACCTTC